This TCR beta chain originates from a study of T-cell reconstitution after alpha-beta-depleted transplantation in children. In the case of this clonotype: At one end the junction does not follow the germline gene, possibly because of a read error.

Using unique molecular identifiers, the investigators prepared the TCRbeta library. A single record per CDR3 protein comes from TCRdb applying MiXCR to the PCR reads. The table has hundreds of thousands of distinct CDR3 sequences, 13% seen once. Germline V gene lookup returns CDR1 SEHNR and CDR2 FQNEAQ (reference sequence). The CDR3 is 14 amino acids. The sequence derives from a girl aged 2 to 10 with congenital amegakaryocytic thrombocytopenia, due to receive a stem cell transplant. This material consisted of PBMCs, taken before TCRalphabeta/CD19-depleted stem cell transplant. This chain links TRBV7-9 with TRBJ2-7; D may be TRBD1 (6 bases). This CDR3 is CASSTRQDSYEQSF. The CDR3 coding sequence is TGTGCCAGCAGCACCAGACAGGACTCCTACGAGCAGTCCTTC.